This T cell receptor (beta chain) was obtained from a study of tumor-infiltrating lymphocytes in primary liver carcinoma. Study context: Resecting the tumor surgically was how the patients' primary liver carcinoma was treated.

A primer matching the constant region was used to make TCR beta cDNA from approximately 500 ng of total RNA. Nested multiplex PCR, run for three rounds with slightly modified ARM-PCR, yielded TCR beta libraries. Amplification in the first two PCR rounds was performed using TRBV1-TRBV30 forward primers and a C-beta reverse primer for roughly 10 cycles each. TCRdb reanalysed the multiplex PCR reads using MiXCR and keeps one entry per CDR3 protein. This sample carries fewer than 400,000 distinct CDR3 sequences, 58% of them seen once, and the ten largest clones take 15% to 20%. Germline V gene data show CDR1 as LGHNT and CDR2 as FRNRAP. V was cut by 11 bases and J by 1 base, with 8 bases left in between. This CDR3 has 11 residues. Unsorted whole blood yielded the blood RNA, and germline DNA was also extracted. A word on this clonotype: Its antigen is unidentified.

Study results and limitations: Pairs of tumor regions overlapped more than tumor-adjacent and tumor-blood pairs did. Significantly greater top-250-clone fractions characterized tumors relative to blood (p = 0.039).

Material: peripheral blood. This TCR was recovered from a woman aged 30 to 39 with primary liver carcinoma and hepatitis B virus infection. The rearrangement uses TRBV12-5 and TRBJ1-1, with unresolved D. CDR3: CADRQNTEAFF. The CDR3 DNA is TGTGCTGATAGACAGAACACTGAAGCTTTCTTT.